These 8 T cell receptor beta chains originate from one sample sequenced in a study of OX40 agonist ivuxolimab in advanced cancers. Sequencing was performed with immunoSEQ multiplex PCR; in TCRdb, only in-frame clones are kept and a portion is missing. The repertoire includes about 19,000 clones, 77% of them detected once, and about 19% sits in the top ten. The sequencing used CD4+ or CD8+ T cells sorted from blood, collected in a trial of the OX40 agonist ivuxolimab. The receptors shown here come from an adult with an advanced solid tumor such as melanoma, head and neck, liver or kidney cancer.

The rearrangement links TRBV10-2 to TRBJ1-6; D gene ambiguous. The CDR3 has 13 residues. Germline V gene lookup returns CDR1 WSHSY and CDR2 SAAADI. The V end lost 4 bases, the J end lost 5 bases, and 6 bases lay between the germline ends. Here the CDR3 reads CASSAGDNSPLHF. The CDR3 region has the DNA TGCGCCAGCAGTGCAGGAGATAATTCACCCCTCCACTTT.

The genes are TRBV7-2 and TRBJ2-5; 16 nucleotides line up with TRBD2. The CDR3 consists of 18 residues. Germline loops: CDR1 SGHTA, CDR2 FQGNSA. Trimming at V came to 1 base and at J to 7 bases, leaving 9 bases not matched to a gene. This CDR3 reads CASSLESGLAGGPGTQYF. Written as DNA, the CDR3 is TGTGCCAGCAGCTTAGAATCGGGACTAGCGGGAGGGCCTGGGACCCAGTACTTC.

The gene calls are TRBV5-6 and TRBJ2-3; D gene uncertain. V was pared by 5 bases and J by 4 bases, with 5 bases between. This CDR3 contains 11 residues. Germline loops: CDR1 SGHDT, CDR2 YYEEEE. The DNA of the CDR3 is TGTGCCAGCAGTTCCGCAGATACGCAGTATTTT. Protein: CASSSADTQYF.

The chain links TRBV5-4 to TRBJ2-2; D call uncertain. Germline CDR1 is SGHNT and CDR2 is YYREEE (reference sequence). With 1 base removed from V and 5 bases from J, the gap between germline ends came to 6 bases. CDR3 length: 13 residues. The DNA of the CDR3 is TGTGCCAGCAGCTTGTGGGCGACCGGGGAGCTGTTTTTT. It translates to CASSLWATGELFF.

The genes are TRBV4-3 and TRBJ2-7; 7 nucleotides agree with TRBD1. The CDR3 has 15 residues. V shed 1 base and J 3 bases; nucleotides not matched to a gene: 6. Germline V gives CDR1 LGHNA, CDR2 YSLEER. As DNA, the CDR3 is TGCGCCAGCAGCCAAGTCGGGGCAGGGGGCTACGAGCAGTACTTC. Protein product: CASSQVGAGGYEQYF.

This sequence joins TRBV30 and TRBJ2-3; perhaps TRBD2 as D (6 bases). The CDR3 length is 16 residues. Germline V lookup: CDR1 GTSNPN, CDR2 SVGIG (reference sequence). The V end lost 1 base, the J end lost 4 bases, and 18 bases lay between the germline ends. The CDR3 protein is CAWSGGAGSISDTQYF. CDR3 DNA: TGTGCCTGGAGTGGCGGGGCAGGTTCTATTTCAGATACGCAGTATTTT.

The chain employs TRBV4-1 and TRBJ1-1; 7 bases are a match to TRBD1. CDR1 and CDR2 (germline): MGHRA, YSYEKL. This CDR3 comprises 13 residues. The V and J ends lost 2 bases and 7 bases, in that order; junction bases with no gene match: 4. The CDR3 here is CASSQTGALEAFF. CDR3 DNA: TGCGCCAGCAGCCAAACAGGGGCGCTTGAAGCTTTCTTT.

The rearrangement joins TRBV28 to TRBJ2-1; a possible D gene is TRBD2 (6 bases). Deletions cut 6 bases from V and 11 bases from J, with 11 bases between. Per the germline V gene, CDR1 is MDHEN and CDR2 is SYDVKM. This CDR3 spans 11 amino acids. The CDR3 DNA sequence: TGTGCCAGCAGCCCCGGGACTCAGCAGTTCTTC. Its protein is CASSPGTQQFF.